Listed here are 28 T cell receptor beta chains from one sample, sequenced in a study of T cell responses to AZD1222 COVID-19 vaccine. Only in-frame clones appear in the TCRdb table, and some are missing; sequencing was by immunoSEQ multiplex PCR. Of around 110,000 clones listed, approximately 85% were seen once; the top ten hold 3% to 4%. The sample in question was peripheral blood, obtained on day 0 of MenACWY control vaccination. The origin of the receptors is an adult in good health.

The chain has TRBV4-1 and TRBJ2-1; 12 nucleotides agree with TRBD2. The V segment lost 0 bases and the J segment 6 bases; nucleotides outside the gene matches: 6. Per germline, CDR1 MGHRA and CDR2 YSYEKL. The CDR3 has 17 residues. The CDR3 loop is CASSQDPSGGVRNEQFF. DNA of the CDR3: TGCGCCAGCAGCCAAGATCCTAGCGGGGGGGTACGCAATGAGCAGTTCTTC.

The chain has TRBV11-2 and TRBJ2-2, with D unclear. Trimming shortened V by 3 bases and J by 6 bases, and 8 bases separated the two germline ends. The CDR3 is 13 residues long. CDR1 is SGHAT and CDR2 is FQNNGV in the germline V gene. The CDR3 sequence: CASSLFLAGELFF. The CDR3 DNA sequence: TGTGCCAGCAGCTTGTTTTTAGCCGGGGAGCTGTTTTTT.

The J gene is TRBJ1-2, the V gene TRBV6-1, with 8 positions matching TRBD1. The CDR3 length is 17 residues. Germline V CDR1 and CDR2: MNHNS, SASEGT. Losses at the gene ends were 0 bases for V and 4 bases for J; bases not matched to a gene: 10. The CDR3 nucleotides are TGTGCCAGCAGTGAAGCTACCACGTTTGGGACAGGCTATGGCTACACCTTC. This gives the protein CASSEATTFGTGYGYTF.

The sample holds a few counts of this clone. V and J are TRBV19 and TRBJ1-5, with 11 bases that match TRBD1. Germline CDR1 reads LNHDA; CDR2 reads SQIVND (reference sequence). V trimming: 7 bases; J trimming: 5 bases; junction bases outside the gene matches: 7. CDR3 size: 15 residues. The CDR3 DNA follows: TGTGCCAGTAACGAGGGACAGGGGGGAGATCAGCCCCAGCATTTT. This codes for CASNEGQGGDQPQHF.

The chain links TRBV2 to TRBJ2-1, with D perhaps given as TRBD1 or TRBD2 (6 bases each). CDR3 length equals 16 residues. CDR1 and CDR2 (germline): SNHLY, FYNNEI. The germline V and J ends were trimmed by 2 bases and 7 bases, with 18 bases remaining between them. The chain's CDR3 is CASSEPGGPNLNEQFF. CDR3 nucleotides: TGTGCCAGCAGTGAACCCGGGGGCCCTAACCTGAATGAGCAGTTCTTC.

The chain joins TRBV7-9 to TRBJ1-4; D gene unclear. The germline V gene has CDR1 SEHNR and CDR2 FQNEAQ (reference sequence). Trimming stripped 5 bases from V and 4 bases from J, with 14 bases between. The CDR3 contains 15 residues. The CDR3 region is CASSGRVGINEKLFF. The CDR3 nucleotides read TGTGCCAGCAGCGGACGGGTCGGAATTAATGAAAAACTGTTTTTT.

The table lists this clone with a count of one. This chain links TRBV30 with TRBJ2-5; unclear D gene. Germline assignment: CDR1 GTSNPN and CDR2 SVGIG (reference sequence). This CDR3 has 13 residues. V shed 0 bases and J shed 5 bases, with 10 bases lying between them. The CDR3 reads CAWSVGLGETQYF. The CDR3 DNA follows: TGTGCCTGGAGTGTGGGCCTTGGGGAGACCCAGTACTTC.

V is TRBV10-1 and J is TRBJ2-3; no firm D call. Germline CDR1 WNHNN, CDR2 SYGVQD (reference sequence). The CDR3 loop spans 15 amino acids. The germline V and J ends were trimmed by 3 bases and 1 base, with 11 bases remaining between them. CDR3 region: CASSEGRIGTDTQYF. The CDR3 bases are TGCGCCAGCAGTGAAGGAAGGATTGGCACAGATACGCAGTATTTT.

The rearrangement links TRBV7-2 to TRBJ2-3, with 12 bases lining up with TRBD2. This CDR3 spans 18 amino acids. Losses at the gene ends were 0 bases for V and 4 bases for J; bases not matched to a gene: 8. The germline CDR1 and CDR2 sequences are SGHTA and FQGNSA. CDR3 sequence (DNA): TGTGCCAGCAGCTTAGCCAGTCTAGCGGGGGGGCCGCCAGATACGCAGTATTTT. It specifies CASSLASLAGGPPDTQYF. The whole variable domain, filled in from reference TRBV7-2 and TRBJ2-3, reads GAGVSQSPSNKVTEKGKDVELRCDPISGHTALYWYRQSLGQGLEFLIYFQGNSAPDKSGLPSDRFSAERTGGSVSTLTIQRTQQEDSAVYLCASSLASLAGGPPDTQYFGPGTRLTVL.

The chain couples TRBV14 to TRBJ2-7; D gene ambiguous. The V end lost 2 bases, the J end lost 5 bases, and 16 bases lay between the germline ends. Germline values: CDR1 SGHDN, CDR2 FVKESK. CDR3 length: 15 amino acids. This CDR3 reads CASSQWVGDSDEQYF. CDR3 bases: TGTGCCAGCAGCCAATGGGTGGGTGACTCGGACGAGCAGTACTTC.

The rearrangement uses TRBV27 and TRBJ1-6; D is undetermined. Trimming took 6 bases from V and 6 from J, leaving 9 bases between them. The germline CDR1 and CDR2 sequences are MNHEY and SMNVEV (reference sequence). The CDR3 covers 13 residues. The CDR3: CASRRVSNSPLHF. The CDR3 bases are TGTGCCAGCAGGAGGGTTTCTAATTCACCCCTCCACTTT.

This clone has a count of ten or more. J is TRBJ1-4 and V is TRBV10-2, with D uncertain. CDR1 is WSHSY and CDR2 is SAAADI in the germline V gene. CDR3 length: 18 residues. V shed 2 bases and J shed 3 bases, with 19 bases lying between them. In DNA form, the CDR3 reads TGCGCCAGCAGTGAGGGAACCTCCTTAGGAGGGTCTAATGAAAAACTGTTTTTT. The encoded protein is CASSEGTSLGGSNEKLFF.

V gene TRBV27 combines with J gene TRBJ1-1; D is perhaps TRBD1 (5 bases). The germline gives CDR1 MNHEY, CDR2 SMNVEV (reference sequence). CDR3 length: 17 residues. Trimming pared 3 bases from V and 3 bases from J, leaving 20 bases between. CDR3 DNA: TGTGCCAGCAGTTTGCTCAGAAGAAAGGGGTGGGACACTGAAGCTTTCTTT. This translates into CASSLLRRKGWDTEAFF.

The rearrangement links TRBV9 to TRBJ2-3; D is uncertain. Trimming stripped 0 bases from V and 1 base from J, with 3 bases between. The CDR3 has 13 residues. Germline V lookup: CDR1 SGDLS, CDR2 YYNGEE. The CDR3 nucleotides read TGTGCCAGCAGCGTAGAGGGCACAGATACGCAGTATTTT. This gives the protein CASSVEGTDTQYF.

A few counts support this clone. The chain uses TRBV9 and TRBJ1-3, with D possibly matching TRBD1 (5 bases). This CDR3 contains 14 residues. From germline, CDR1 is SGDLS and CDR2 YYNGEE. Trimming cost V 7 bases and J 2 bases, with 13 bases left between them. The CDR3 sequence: CASGADRTGNTIYF. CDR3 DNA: TGTGCCAGCGGGGCCGACAGAACTGGAAACACCATATATTTT.

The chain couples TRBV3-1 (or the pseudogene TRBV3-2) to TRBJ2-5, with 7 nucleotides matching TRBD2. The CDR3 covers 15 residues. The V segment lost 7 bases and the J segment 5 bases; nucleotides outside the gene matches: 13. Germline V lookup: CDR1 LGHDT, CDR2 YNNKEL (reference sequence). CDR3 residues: CASNHVSGGRETQYF. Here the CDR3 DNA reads TGTGCCAGCAACCACGTCTCCGGGGGGAGGGAGACCCAGTACTTC.

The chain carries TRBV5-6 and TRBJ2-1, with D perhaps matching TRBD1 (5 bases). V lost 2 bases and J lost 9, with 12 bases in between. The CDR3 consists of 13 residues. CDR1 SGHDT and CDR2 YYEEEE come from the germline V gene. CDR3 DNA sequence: TGTGCCAGCAGCTTTGGGGCCAACCTTGAGCAGTTCTTC. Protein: CASSFGANLEQFF.

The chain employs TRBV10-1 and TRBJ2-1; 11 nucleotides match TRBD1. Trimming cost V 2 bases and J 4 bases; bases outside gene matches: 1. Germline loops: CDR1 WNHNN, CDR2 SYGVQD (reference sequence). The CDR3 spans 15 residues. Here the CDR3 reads CASSEGTGGYNEQFF. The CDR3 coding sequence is TGCGCCAGCAGTGAGGGGACAGGGGGTTACAATGAGCAGTTCTTC.

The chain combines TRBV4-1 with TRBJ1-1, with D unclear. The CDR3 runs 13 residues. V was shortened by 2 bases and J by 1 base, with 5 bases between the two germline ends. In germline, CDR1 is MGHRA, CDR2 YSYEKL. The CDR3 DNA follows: TGCGCCAGCAGCCAATGGTGGAACACTGAAGCTTTCTTT. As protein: CASSQWWNTEAFF.

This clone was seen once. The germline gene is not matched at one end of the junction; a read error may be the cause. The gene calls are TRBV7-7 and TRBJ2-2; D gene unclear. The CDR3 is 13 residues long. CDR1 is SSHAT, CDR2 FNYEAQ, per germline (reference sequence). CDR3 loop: CASSLVLDGELFF. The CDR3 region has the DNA TGTGCTAGCAGCTTAGTTCTAGACGGGGAGCTGTTTTTT. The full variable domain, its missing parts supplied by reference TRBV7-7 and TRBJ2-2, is GAGVSQSPRYKVTKRGQDVTLRCDPISSHATLYWYQQALGQGPEFLTYFNYEAQPDKSGLPSDRFSAERPEGSISTLTIQRTEQRDSAMYRCASSLVLDGELFFGEGSRLTVL.

CDR3 DNA sequence: TGCGCCAGCAGCTTACCTCTACTAGCGGACTCCTACAATGAGCAGTTCTTC. It encodes CASSLPLLADSYNEQFF. The chain links TRBV5-1 to TRBJ2-1, with 8 positions matching TRBD2. Trimming at V came to 2 bases and at J to 0 bases, leaving 7 bases not matched to a gene. The length of the CDR3 is 17 residues. Germline loops: CDR1 SGHRS, CDR2 YFSETQ.

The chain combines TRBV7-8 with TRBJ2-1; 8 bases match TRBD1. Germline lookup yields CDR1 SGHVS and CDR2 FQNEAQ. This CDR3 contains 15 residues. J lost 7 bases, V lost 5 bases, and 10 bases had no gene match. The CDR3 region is CASSARTGRANEQFF. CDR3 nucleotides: TGTGCCAGCAGCGCGAGGACAGGGCGGGCGAATGAGCAGTTCTTC.

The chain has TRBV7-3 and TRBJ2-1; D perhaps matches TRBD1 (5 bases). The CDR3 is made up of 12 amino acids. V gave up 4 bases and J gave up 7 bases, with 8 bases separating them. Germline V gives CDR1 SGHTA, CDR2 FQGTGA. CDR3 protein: CASSSQGNEQFF. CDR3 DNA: TGTGCCAGCAGCTCCCAGGGTAATGAGCAGTTCTTC.

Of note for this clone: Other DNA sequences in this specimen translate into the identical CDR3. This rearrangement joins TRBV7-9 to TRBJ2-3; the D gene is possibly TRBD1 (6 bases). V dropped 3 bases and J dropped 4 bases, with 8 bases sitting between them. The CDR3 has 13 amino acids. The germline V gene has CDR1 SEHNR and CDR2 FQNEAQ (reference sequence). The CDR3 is CASSFGGPDTQYF. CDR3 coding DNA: TGTGCCAGCAGCTTTGGGGGCCCAGATACGCAGTATTTT.

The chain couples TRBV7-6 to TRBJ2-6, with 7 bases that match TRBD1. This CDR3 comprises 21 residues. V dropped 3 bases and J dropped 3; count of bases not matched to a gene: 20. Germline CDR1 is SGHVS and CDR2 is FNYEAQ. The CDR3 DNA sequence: TGTGCCAGCAGCTTCTACCGTTCCGGGACAGAGCGGAGGTATGGGGCCAACGTCCTGACTTTC. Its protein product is CASSFYRSGTERRYGANVLTF.

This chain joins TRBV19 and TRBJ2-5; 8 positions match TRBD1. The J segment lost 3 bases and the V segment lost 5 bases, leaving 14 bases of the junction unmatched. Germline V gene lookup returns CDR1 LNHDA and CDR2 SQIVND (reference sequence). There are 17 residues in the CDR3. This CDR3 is CASSPGSYGTGEETQYF. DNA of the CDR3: TGTGCCAGTAGTCCGGGTTCTTATGGGACAGGAGAAGAGACCCAGTACTTC.

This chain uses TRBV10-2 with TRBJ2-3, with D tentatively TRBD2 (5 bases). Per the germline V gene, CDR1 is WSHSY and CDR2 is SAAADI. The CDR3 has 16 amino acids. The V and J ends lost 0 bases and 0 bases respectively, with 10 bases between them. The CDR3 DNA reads TGCGCCAGCAGTGAGTCGTTTCCGGGGAGCACAGATACGCAGTATTTT. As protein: CASSESFPGSTDTQYF.

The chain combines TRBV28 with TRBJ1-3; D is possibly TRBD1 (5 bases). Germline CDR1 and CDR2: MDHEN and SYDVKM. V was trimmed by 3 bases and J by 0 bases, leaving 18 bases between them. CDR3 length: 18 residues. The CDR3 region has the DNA TGTGCCAGCAGTTTTACCGGTGACAGATCCGTCTCTGGAAACACCATATATTTT. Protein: CASSFTGDRSVSGNTIYF.